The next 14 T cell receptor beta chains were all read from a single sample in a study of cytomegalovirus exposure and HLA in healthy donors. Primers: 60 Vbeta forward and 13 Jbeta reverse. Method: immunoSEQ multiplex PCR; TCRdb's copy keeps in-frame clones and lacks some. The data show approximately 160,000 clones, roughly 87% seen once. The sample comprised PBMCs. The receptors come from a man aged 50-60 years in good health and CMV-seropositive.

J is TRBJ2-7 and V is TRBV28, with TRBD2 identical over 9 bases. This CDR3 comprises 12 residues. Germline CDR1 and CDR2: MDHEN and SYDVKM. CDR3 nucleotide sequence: TGTGCCAGCAGTTTAGCGGGAGGGCCTTTTAGGGTC. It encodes CASSLAGGPFRV.

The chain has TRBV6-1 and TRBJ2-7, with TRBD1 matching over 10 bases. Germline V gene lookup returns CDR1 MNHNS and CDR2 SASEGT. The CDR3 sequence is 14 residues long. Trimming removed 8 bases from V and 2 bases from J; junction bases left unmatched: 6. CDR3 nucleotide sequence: TGTGCCAGCCAGTATGGGACAGGGGCCTACGAGCAGTACTTC. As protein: CASQYGTGAYEQYF.

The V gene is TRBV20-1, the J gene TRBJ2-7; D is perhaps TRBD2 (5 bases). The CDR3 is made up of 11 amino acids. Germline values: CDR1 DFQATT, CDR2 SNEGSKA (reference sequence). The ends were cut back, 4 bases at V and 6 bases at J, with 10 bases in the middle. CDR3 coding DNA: TGCAGTGCTAAGGCTAGCCTCGAGCAGTACTTC. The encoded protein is CSAKASLEQYF.

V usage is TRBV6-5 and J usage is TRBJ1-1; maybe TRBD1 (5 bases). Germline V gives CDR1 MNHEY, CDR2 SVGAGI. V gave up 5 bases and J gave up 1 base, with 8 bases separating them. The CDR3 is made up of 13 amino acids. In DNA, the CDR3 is TGTGCCAGCAGTCCCGGACAGAACACTGAAGCTTTCTTT. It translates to CASSPGQNTEAFF.

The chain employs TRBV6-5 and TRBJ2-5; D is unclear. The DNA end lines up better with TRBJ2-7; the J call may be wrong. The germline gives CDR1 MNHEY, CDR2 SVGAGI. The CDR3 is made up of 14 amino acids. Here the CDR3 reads CASSYATRSYEQYF. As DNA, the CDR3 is TGTGCCAGCAGTTACGCGACAAGATCCTACGAGCAGTACTTC.

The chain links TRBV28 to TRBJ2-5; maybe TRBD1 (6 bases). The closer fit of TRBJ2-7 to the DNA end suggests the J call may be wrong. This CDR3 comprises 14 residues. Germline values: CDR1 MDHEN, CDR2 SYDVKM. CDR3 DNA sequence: TGTGCCAGCAGTCGGTCAGGGGTCGGCTACGAGCAGTACTTC. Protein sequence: CASSRSGVGYEQYF.

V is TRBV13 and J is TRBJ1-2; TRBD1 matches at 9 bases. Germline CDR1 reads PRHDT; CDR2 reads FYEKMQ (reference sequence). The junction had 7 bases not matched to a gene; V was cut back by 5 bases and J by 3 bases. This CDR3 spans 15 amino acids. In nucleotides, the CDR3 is TGTGCCAGCAGCCGTGGACAGGGGATAGACTATGGCTACACCTTC. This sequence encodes CASSRGQGIDYGYTF.

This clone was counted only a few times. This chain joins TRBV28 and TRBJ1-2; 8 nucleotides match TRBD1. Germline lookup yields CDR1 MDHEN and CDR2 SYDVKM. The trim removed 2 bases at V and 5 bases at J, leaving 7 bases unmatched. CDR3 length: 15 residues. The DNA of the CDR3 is TGTGCCAGCAGTTTAAGGACAGGGTTTCAGTATGGCTACACCTTC. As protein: CASSLRTGFQYGYTF.

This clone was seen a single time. The CDR3 loop reads CATSRSSGTVNTGELFF. In DNA, the CDR3 is TGTGCCACCAGCAGATCCTCCGGGACAGTCAACACCGGGGAGCTGTTTTTT. This chain uses TRBV15 with TRBJ2-2; 7 nucleotides agree with TRBD1. J lost 2 bases, V lost 2 bases, and 8 bases had no gene match. Germline V gene sequence: CDR1 LNHNV, CDR2 YYDKDF (reference sequence). The length of the CDR3 is 17 residues.

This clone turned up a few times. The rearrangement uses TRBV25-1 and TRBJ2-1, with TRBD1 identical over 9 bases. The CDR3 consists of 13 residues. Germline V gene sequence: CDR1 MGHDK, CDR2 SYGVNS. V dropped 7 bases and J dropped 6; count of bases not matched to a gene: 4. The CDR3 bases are TGTGCCAGCAACAGGGGGCAGGGCAATGAGCAGTTCTTC. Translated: CASNRGQGNEQFF.

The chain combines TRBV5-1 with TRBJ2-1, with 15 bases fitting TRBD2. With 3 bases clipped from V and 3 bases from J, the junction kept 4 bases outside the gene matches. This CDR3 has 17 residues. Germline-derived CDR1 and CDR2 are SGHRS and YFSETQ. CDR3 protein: CASSSGTSGGIYNEQFF. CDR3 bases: TGCGCCAGCAGCTCCGGGACTAGCGGGGGGATCTACAATGAGCAGTTCTTC.

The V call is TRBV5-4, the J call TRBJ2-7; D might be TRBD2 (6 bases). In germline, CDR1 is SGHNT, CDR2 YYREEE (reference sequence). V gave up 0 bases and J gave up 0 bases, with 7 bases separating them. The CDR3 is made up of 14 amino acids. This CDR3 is CASSLGSGSYEQYF. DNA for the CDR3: TGTGCCAGCAGCTTGGGTAGCGGCTCCTACGAGCAGTACTTC.

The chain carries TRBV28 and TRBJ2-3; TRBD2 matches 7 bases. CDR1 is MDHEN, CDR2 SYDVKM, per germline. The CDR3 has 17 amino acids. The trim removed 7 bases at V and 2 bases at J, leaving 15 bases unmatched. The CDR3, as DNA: TGTGCCAGCATCCCCGGGGGGTGGACCGACTCCACAGATACGCAGTATTTT. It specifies CASIPGGWTDSTDTQYF.

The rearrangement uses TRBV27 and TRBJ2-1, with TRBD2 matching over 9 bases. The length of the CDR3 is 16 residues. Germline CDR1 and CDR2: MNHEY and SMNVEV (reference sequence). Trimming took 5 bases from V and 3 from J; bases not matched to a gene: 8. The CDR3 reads CASSTVAGVVYNEQFF. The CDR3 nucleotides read TGTGCCAGCAGTACGGTAGCGGGAGTTGTCTACAATGAGCAGTTCTTC.